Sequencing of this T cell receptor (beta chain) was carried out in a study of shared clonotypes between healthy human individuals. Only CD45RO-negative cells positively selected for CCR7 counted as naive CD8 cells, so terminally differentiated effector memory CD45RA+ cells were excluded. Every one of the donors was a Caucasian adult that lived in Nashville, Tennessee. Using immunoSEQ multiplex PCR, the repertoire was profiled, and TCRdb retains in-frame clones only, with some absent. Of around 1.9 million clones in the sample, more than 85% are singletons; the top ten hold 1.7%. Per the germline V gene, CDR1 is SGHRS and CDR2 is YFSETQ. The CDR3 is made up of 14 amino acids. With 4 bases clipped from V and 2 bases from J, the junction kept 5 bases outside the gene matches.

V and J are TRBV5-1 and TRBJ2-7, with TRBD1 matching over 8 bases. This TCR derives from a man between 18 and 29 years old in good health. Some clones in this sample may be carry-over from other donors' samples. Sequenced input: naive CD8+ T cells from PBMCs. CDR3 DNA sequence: TGCGCCAGCAGCCCAGGGGGCACCCCCTACGAGCAGTACTTC. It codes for CASSPGGTPYEQYF.